This TCR beta chain was sequenced during a study of blood T cells in healthy people across ages. Study observations and caveats: A roughly linear age-dependent decrease characterized TCR beta diversity per million T cells. Possibly confounding the expanded clonotype changes was the fact that donor CMV status was unknown.

Then a second PCR, running roughly 6 to 12 cycles, was carried out with a sample-barcoded 5' primer and a J-beta primer mix. Per sample, CDR3-containing paired-end reads numbered at least 2.5 million. Each CDR3 protein gets one entry after TCRdb re-called the 5' RACE reads with MiXCR. In the table there are about 1.6 million distinct CDR3 sequences, roughly 32% of which are singletons. Germline V gene data show CDR1 as SQVTM and CDR2 as ANQGSEA. Trimming pared 5 bases from V and 2 bases from J, leaving 13 bases between. CDR3 length: 14 amino acids. This clonotype came up a few times. What it binds is not known.

This chain connects TRBV29-1 to TRBJ2-1; TRBD2 might be the D (6 bases). Sequencing was done on a sample of blood. The sequence was collected from a woman in her twenties or thirties in good health. Written as DNA, the CDR3 is TGCAGCGTTCTATCGGAGGGACCCTACAATGAGCAGTTCTTC. Protein: CSVLSEGPYNEQFF.